This entry concerns a single T cell receptor (beta chain). Its antigen remains unknown. The sample is drawn from a study of PD-1 blockade in classical Hodgkin lymphoma. Study-wide background: The patients were dosed with nivolumab 3 mg/kg, infused intravenously every 2 weeks. General study results and limits: For complete responders, baseline diversity was comparable to that of newly diagnosed patients. Reported baseline diversity: healthy donors highest, relapsed/refractory patients lowest.

The V gene's germline CDR1 is SGHNT and CDR2 YYREEE (reference sequence). This CDR3 has 17 residues. After removal of 4 bases from V and 4 bases from J, the junction contained 14 bases not matched to a gene. Here immunoSEQ multiplex PCR was the method, and the copy in TCRdb shows in-frame clones only, minus some. The table has more than 90,000 clones, roughly 89% seen once. In every patient, relapse followed autologous stem cell transplantation, while exposure to brentuximab vedotin differed. This clonotype was sampled from a human donor with classical Hodgkin lymphoma. This chain joins TRBV5-4 and TRBJ2-1, with 7 bases lining up with TRBD2. Sequenced here: peripheral blood mononuclear cells (PBMCs), sampled before the second cycle of nivolumab. The CDR3 DNA sequence: TGTGCCAGCAGCCCAGACCTACCAGCGGGGTCTTACAATGAGCAGTTCTTC. Residues: CASSPDLPAGSYNEQFF.